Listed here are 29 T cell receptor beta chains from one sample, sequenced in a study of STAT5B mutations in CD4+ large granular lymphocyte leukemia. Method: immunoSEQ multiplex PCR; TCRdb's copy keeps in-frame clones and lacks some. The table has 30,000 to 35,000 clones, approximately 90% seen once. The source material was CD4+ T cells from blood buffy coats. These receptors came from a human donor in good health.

CDR3 sequence: CASSQGHQETQYF. In DNA, the CDR3 is TGTGCCAGCTCACAAGGGCACCAAGAGACCCAGTACTTC. The chain uses TRBV18 and TRBJ2-5; D unresolved. Germline loops: CDR1 KGHSH, CDR2 LQKENI. The CDR3 has 13 residues. Between the trimmed V and J ends, which lost 4 bases and 0 bases, there was a span of 6 bases.

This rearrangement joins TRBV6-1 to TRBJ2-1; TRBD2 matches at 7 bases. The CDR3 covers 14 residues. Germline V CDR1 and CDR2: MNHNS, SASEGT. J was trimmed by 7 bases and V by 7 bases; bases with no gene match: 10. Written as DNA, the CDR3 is TGTGCCAGCATCTTTGGGGGAGGGAAAAATGAGCAGTTCTTC. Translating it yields CASIFGGGKNEQFF.

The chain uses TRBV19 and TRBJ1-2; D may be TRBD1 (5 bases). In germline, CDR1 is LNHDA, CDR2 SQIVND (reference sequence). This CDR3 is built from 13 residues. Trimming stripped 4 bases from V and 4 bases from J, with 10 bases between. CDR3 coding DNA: TGTGCCAGTAGTACAACAGGAGTCTATGGCTACACCTTC. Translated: CASSTTGVYGYTF.

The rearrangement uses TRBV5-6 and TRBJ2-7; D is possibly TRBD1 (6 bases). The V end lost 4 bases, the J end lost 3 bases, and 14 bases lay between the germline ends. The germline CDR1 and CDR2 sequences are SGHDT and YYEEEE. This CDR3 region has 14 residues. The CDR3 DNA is TGTGCCAGCAGCGGGGGACATGATATCTACGAGCAGTACTTC. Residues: CASSGGHDIYEQYF.

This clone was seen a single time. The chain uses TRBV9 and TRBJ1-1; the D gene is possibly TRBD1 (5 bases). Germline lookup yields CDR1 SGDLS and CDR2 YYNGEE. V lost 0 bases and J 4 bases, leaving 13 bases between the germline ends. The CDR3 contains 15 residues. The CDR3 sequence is CASSVDGRGGTEAFF. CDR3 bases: TGTGCCAGCAGCGTAGACGGGAGGGGCGGCACTGAAGCTTTCTTT. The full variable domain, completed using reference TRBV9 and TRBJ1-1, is DSGVTQTPKHLITATGQRVTLRCSPRSGDLSVYWYQQSLDQGLQFLIQYYNGEERAKGNILERFSAQQFPDLHSELNLSSLELGDSALYFCASSVDGRGGTEAFFGQGTRLTVV.

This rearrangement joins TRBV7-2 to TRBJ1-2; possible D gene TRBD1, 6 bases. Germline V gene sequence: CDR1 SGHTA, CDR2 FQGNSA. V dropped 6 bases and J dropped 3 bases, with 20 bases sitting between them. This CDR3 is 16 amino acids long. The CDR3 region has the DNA TGTGCCAGCAGTTATGCGGGCCGCGCAGGGGACTATGGCTACACCTTC. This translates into CASSYAGRAGDYGYTF.

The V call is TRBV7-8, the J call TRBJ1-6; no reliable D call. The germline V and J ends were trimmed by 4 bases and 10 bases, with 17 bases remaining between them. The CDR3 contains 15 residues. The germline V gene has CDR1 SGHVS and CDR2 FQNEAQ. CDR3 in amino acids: CASSSVPGVDSPLHF. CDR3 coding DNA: TGTGCCAGCAGCTCGGTACCGGGTGTAGACTCACCCCTCCACTTT.

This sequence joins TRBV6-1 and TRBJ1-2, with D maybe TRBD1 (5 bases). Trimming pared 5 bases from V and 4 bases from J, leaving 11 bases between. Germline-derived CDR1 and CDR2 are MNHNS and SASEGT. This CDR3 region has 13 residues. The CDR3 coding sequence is TGTGCCAGCAGTTGGGACGTTAGCTATGGCTACACCTTC. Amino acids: CASSWDVSYGYTF.

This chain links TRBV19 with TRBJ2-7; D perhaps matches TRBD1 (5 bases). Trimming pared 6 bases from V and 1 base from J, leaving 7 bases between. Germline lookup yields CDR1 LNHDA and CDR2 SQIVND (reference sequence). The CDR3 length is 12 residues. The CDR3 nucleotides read TGTGCCAGTAGCCCAGGGTCCTACGAGCAGTACTTC. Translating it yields CASSPGSYEQYF. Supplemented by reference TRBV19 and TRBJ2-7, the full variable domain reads DGGITQSPKYLFRKEGQNVTLSCEQNLNHDAMYWYRQDPGQGLRLIYYSQIVNDFQKGDIAEGYSVSREKKESFPLTVTSAQKNPTAFYLCASSPGSYEQYFGPGTRLTVT.

CDR3 in DNA: TGTGCCAGCAGCGTAGGGAGGACTAGCGAGGAGACCCAGTACTTC. The encoded protein is CASSVGRTSEETQYF. This rearrangement joins TRBV9 to TRBJ2-5; TRBD2 matches 9 bases. Germline CDR1 is SGDLS and CDR2 is YYNGEE. The CDR3 has 15 amino acids. With V trimmed by 0 bases and J by 5 bases, 5 bases remained unmatched.

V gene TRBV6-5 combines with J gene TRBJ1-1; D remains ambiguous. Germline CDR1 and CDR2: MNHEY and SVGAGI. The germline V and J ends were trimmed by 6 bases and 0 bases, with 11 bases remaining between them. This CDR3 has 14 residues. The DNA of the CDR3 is TGTGCCAGCAGCCGGGAAACGTTGAACACTGAAGCTTTCTTT. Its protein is CASSRETLNTEAFF.

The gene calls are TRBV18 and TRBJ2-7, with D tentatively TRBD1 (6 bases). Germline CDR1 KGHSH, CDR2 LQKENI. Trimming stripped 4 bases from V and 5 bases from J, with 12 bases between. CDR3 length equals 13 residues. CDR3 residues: CASSLGQGNEQYF. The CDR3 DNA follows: TGTGCCAGCTCACTCGGGCAGGGGAACGAGCAGTACTTC.

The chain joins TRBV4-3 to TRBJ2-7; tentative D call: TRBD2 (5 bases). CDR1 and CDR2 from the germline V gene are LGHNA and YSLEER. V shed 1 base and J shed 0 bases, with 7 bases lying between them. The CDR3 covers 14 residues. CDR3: CASSQGLSSYEQYF. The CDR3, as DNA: TGCGCCAGCAGCCAAGGACTATCCTCCTACGAGCAGTACTTC.

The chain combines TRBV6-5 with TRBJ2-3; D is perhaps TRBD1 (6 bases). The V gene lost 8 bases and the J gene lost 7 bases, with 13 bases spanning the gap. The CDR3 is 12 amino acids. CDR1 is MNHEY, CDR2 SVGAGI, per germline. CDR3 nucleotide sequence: TGTGCCAGCCAGGAAGGGGGAAATACGCAGTATTTT. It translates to CASQEGGNTQYF.

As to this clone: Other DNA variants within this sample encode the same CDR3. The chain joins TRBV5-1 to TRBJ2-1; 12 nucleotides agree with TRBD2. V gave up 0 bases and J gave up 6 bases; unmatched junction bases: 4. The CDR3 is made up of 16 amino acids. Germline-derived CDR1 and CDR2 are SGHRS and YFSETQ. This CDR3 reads CASSLGLAGGGNEQFF. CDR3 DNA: TGCGCCAGCAGCTTGGGCCTAGCGGGGGGGGGCAATGAGCAGTTCTTC.

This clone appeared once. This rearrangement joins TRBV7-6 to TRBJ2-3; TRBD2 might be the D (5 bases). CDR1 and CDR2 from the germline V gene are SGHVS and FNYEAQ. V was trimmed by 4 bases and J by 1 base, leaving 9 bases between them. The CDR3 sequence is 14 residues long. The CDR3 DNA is TGTGCCAGCAGCTCGAAGAGGGGCACAGATACGCAGTATTTT. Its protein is CASSSKRGTDTQYF.

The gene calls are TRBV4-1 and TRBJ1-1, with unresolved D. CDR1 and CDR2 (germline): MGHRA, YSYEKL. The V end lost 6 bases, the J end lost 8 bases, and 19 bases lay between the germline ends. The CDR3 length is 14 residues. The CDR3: CASRPGEKPGEAFF. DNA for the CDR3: TGCGCCAGCAGACCGGGAGAGAAGCCGGGAGAAGCTTTCTTT.

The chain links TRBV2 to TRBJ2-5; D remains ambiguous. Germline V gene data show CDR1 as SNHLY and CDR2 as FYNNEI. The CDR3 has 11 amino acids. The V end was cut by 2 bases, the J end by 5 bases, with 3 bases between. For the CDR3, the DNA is TGTGCCAGCAGTGAATTGGAGACCCAGTACTTC. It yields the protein CASSELETQYF.

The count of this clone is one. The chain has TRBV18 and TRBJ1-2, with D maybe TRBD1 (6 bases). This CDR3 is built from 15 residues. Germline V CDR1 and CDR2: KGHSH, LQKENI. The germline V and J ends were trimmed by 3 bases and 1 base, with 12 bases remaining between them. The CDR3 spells CASSPGTSFNYGYTF. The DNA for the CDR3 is TGTGCCAGCTCACCTGGGACAAGCTTTAACTATGGCTACACCTTC.

The chain's CDR3 is CASSSRVRSPYEQYF. The CDR3 nucleotides read TGTGCCAGCAGCTCCAGGGTTAGGTCACCCTACGAGCAGTACTTC. V and J are TRBV7-2 and TRBJ2-7, with D possibly being TRBD1 (5 bases). V lost 4 bases and J lost 2, with 15 bases in between. The length of the CDR3 is 15 residues. Germline CDR1 is SGHTA and CDR2 is FQGNSA.

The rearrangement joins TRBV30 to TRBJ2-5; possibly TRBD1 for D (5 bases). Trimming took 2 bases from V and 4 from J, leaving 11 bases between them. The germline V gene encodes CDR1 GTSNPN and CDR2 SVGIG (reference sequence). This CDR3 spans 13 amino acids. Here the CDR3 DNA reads TGTGCCTGGAGTACAGGTAGTAGAGAGACCCAGTACTTC. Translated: CAWSTGSRETQYF.

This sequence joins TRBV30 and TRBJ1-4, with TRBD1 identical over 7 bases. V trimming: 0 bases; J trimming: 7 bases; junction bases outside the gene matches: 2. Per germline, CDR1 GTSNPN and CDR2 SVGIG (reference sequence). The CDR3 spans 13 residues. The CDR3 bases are TGTGCCTGGAGTGTCCAGGGGGGTGAAAAACTGTTTTTT. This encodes CAWSVQGGEKLFF.

The CDR3 DNA reads as TGTGCCATCAAACACTCCGATAGCAATCAGCCCCAGCATTTT. It is translated as CAIKHSDSNQPQHF. V is TRBV10-3 and J is TRBJ1-5; D is unresolved. The CDR3 is made up of 14 amino acids. Trimming shortened V by 7 bases and J by 0 bases, and 10 bases separated the two germline ends. The germline gives CDR1 ENHRY, CDR2 SYGVKD.

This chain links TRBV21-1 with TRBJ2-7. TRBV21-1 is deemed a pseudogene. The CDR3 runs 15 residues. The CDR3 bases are TGTGCCAGCAGCAAAGGGGCGGACCCCACCTACGAGCAGTACTTC. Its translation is CASSKGADPTYEQYF.

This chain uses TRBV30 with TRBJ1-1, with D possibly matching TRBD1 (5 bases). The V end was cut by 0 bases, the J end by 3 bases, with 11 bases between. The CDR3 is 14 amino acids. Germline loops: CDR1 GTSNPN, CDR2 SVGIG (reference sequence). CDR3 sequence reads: CAWSVGQGDTEAFF. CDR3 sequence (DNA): TGTGCCTGGAGTGTGGGTCAGGGAGACACTGAAGCTTTCTTT. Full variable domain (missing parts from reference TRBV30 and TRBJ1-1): SQTIHQWPATLVQPVGSPLSLECTVEGTSNPNLYWYRQAAGRGLQLLFYSVGIGQISSEVPQNLSASRPQDRQFILSSKKLLLSDSGFYLCAWSVGQGDTEAFFGQGTRLTVV.

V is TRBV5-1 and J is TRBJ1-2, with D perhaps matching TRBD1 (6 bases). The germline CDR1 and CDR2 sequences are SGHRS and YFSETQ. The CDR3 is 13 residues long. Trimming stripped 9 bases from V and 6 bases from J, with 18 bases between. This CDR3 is CATGRDWDNGYTF. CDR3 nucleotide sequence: TGCGCCACCGGAAGGGACTGGGACAATGGCTACACCTTC.

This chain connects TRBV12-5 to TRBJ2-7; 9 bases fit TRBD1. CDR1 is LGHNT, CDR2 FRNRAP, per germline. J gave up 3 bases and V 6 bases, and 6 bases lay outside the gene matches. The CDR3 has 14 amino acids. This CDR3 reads CASGYDRGIYEQYF. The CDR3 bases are TGTGCTAGTGGATACGACAGGGGGATCTACGAGCAGTACTTC.

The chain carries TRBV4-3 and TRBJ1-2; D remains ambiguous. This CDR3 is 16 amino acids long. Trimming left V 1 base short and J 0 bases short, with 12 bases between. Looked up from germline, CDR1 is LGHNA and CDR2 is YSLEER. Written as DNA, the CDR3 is TGCGCCAGCAGCCAAGTTAGTTGGAACTCTAACTATGGCTACACCTTC. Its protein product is CASSQVSWNSNYGYTF.

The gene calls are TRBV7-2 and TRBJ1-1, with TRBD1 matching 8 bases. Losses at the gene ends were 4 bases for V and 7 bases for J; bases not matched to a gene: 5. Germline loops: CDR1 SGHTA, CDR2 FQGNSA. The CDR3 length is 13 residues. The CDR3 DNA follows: TGTGCCAGCAGCTGGGGACAGGTTGATGAAGCTTTCTTT. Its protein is CASSWGQVDEAFF.